Sequencing of this T cell receptor (beta chain) was carried out in a study of T cell changes during pregnancy in multiple sclerosis. This clone was seen only once. Clones were read by immunoSEQ multiplex PCR, and TCRdb kept only the in-frame ones, dropping some. The sample comprises 84,000 or so clones, approximately 94% of which are singletons, and 2.5% rests with the top ten. The CDR3 is 11 amino acids. Germline V CDR1 and CDR2: SGHDT, YYEEEE. V lost 4 bases and J 2 bases, leaving 4 bases between the germline ends. This rearrangement joins TRBV5-6 to TRBJ2-7; no firm D call. The clonotype was recovered from a female donor with multiple sclerosis, enrolled in a pregnancy study. The specimen was peripheral blood, collected in the third trimester of pregnancy. CDR3: CASSLTYEQYF. DNA for the CDR3: TGTGCCAGCAGCCTAACCTACGAGCAGTACTTC.